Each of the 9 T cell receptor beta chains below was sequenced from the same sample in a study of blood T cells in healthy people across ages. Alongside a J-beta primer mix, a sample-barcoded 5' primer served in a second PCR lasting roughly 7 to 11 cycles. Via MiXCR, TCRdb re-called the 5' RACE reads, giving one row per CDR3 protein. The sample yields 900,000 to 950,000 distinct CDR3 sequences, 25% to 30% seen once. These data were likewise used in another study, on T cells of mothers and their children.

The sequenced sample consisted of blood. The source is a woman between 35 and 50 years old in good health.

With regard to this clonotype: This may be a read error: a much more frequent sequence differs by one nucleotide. CDR3 DNA: TGTGCCAGCAGTGATACGGGGTCTTACCAAGAGACCCAGTACTTC. It specifies CASSDTGSYQETQYF. This chain connects TRBV25-1 to TRBJ2-5; perhaps TRBD2 as D (5 bases). Trimming left V 3 bases short and J 0 bases short, with 11 bases between. The germline V gene has CDR1 MGHDK and CDR2 SYGVNS. The CDR3 covers 15 residues.

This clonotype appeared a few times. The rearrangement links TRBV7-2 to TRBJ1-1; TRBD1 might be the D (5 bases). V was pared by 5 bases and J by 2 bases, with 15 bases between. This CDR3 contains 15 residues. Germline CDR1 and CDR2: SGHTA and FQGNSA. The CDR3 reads CASSPGGTGNTEAFF. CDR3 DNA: TGTGCCAGCAGCCCCGGAGGGACTGGCAACACTGAAGCTTTCTTT.

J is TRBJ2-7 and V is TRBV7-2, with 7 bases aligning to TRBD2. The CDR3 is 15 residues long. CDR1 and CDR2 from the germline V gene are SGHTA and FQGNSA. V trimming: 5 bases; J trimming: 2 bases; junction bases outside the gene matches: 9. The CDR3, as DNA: TGTGCCAGCAGCACCGCGGGGGATAGTGCCTACGAGCAGTACTTC. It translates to CASSTAGDSAYEQYF. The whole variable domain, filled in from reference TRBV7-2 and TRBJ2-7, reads GAGVSQSPSNKVTEKGKDVELRCDPISGHTALYWYRQSLGQGLEFLIYFQGNSAPDKSGLPSDRFSAERTGGSVSTLTIQRTQQEDSAVYLCASSTAGDSAYEQYFGPGTRLTVT.

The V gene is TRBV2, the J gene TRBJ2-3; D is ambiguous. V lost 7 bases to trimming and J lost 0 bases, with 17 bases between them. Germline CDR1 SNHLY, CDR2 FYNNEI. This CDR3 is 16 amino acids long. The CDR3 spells CASTTLGRSSTDTQYF. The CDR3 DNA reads TGTGCCAGCACTACCTTAGGACGGAGCAGCACAGATACGCAGTATTTT.

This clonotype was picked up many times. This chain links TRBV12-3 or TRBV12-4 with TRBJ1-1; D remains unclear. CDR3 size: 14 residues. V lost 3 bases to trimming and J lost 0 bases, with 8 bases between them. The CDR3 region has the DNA TGTGCCAGCAGTTTCACTCGGATGAACACTGAAGCTTTCTTT. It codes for CASSFTRMNTEAFF.

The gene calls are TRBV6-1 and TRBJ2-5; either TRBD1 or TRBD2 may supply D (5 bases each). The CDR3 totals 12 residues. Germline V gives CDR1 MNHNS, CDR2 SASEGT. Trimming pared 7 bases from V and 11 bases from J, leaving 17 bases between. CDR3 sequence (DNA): TGTGCCAGCAAGGGACCGAATAATGAGCAGTACTTC. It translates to CASKGPNNEQYF.

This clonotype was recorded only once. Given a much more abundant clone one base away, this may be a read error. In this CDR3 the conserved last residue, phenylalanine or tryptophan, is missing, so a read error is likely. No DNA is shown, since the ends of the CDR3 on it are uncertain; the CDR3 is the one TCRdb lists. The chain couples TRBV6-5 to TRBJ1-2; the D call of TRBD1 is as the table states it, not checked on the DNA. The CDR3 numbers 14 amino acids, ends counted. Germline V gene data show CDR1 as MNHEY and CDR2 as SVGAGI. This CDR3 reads CASFSGTGLYGYTC.

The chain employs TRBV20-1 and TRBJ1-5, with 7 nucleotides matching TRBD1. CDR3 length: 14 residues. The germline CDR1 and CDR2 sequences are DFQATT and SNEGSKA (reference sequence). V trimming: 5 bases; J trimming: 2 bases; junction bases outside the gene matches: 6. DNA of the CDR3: TGCAGTGCTGACCGACAGGGAGGCAATCAGCCCCAGCATTTT. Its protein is CSADRQGGNQPQHF.

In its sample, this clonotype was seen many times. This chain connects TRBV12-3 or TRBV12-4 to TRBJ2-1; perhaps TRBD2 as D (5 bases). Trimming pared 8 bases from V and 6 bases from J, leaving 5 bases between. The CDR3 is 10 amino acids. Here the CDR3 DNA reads TGTGCCAGCGAGGGCAATGAGCAGTTCTTC. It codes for CASEGNEQFF.